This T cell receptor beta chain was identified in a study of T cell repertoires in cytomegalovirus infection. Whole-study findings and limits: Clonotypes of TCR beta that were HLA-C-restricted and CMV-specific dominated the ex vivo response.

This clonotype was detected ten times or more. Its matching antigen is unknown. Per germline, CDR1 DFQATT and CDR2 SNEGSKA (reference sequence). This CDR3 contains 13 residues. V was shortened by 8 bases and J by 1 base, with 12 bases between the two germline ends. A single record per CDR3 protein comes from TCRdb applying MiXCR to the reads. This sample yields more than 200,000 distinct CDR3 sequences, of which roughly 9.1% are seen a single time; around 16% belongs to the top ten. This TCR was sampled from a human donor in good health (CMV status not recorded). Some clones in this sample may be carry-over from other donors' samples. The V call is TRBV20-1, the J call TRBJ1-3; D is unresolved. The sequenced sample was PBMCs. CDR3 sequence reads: CSPTSRSGNTIYF. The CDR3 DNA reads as TGCAGTCCCACTTCGCGGTCTGGAAACACCATATATTTT.